These T cell receptor beta chains were read from a single sample in a study of T cells in Graves' hyperthyroidism and ophthalmopathy. TCRdb re-analysed the multiplex PCR reads in MiXCR, keeping a single row per CDR3 protein. The repertoire has about 270,000 distinct CDR3 sequences, 22% of them found once; the top ten carry around 64%. The sample consisted of blood. The receptors originated from a man aged 30-40 years with Graves' ophthalmopathy. The CDR3 runs from the conserved cysteine through the conserved F or W. A D gene is named only where the DNA matches it firmly. Only some rows state a clone size, as once, few, many or a class for expanded clones.

>TRBJ1-1|NA|many|TRBV10-3|13
CAMSDSLNTEAFF
TGTGCCATGTCGGACAGCTTGAACACTGAAGCTTTCTTT
>TRBJ1-5|NA|NA|TRBV28|12
CASSLLVQPQHF
TGTGCCAGCAGTTTATTGGTTCAGCCCCAGCATTTT
>TRBJ2-1|TRBD2|many|TRBV13|15
CASSPGLATHNEQFF
TGTGCCAGCAGCCCGGGACTAGCGACCCACAATGAGCAGTTCTTC
>TRBJ1-5|TRBD1|few|TRBV27|17
CASSSGTGVYSNQPQHF
TGTGCCAGCAGCTCCGGGACAGGGGTCTATAGCAATCAGCCCCAGCATTTT
>TRBJ1-2|NA|many|TRBV28|12
CAGRQRGYGYTF
TGTGCCGGCAGACAGCGAGGTTATGGCTACACCTTC
>TRBJ1-6|NA|few|TRBV6-5|14
CASSFRAKGSPLHF
TGTGCCAGCAGTTTCAGGGCGAAGGGTTCACCCCTCCACTTT
>TRBJ2-1|TRBD2|few|TRBV11-2|22
CASSFIFESGGRAISGYNEQFF
TGTGCCAGCAGCTTTATTTTTGAATCGGGAGGGAGGGCCATTTCCGGCTACAATGAGCAGTTCTTC
>TRBJ2-1|NA|NA|TRBV28|16
CASSNPRANSYNEQFF
TGTGCCAGCAGTAACCCCAGGGCCAACTCCTACAATGAGCAGTTCTTC
>TRBJ2-1|NA|many|TRBV18|14
CASSSSLADNEQFF
TGTGCCAGCTCATCTTCACTAGCCGACAATGAGCAGTTCTTC
>TRBJ2-2|NA|NA|TRBV5-1|14
CASSGTANTGELFF
TGCGCCAGCAGCGGGACCGCGAACACCGGGGAGCTGTTTTTT
>TRBJ2-1|TRBD2|few|TRBV20-1|15
CSARDPAGGPFEQFF
TGCAGTGCTAGAGATCCAGCGGGAGGGCCTTTTGAGCAGTTCTTC
>TRBJ1-1|TRBD1|NA|TRBV6-5|16
CASSYSRGMMNTEAFF
TGTGCCAGCAGTTACTCCAGGGGGATGATGAACACTGAAGCTTTCTTT
>TRBJ2-3|TRBD2|few|TRBV15|16
CATSRDSSGSPDTQYF
TGTGCCACCAGCAGAGATTCCAGCGGGAGTCCAGATACGCAGTATTTT
>TRBJ2-5|NA|many|TRBV2|16
CASSDGGLSGQETQYF
TGTGCCAGCAGTGATGGGGGTTTAAGCGGCCAAGAGACCCAGTACTTC
>TRBJ1-1|NA|NA|TRBV6-1|14
CASKWGGPNTEAFF
TGTGCCAGCAAGTGGGGAGGGCCGAACACTGAAGCTTTCTTT
>TRBJ2-7|TRBD1|few|TRBV19|15
CASSIMPGQGYEQYF
TGTGCCAGTAGTATAATGCCGGGACAGGGCTACGAGCAGTACTTC
>TRBJ2-1|TRBD2|NA|TRBV9|15
CASSVEASGRGEQFF
TGTGCCAGCAGCGTAGAGGCTAGCGGGAGAGGTGAGCAGTTCTTC
>TRBJ2-7|TRBD2|NA|TRBV20-1|13
CSVLPTSGTEQYF
TGCAGTGTTCTTCCGACTAGCGGGACCGAGCAGTACTTC
>TRBJ2-1|TRBD2|NA|TRBV15|14
CATSRGLEGNEQFF
TGTGCCACCAGCAGGGGACTAGAGGGGAATGAGCAGTTCTTC
>TRBJ2-1|TRBD2|NA|TRBV10-3|13
CAIKTSGYNEQFF
TGTGCCATCAAGACTAGCGGCTACAATGAGCAGTTCTTC
>TRBJ2-7|TRBD2|few|TRBV11-3|15
CASSLLAGYNYEQYF
TGTGCCAGCAGCCTACTAGCGGGATATAACTACGAGCAGTACTTC
>TRBJ1-4|TRBD1|few|TRBV30|15
CAWHRTGGTNEKLFF
TGTGCCTGGCATAGGACAGGGGGAACTAATGAAAAACTGTTTTTT
>TRBJ1-1|TRBD1|few|TRBV19|17
CASSRYGTGVGDTEAFF
TGTGCCAGTAGTAGGTACGGGACAGGGGTAGGGGACACTGAAGCTTTCTTT
>TRBJ2-7|TRBD2|many|TRBV12-3/TRBV12-4|16
CASSGGLAGISYEQYF
TGTGCCAGCAGTGGGGGACTAGCGGGCATCTCCTACGAGCAGTACTTC